Each of the 26 T cell receptor beta chains below was sequenced from the same sample in a study of read filtering for tumor transcriptome and immune sequencing. The library was built from 400 to 500 ng RNA with molecular barcoded adaptors for alpha/delta and beta/gamma chains. MiXCR, run by TCRdb on the reads, gives a single entry per CDR3 protein. This sample has 40,000 to 55,000 distinct CDR3 sequences, with 15% to 20% found just once. The sequencing input was a population of CD138-negative cells sorted from bone marrow. These receptors were obtained from a donor aged 40 or over with multiple myeloma.

This clonotype has ten or more counts. V is TRBV7-2 and J is TRBJ2-7, with 15 bases fitting TRBD2. Germline-derived CDR1 and CDR2 are SGHTA and FQGNSA. The CDR3 totals 19 residues. Trimming removed 5 bases from V and 2 bases from J; junction bases left unmatched: 13. DNA of the CDR3: TGTGCCAGCAGCCCAGAGGGGACTAGCGGGAGGCCTTTTCCCTACGAGCAGTACTTC. Translated: CASSPEGTSGRPFPYEQYF.

The sample holds many counts of this clonotype. This chain links TRBV20-1 with TRBJ1-5, with D possibly matching TRBD1 (5 bases). V was pared by 5 bases and J by 5 bases, with 13 bases between. Germline CDR1 reads DFQATT; CDR2 reads SNEGSKA (reference sequence). This CDR3 is 13 amino acids long. The CDR3, as DNA: TGCAGTGCTGCCCGGGGGGTGGATCAGCCCCAGCATTTT. Encoded protein: CSAARGVDQPQHF.

There are many counts of this clonotype. This rearrangement joins TRBV5-6 to TRBJ1-1, with D possibly TRBD1 on 6 matching bases. The germline V gene has CDR1 SGHDT and CDR2 YYEEEE. V was shortened by 7 bases and J by 5 bases, with 12 bases between the two germline ends. The CDR3 has 12 amino acids. Here the CDR3 DNA reads TGTGCCAGCGTGTCGAGGGGGACTGAAGCTTTCTTT. Its translation is CASVSRGTEAFF.

Ten or more counts support this clonotype. This rearrangement joins TRBV7-6 to TRBJ2-7, with 9 bases fitting TRBD1. Germline assignment: CDR1 SGHVS and CDR2 FNYEAQ. This CDR3 spans 13 amino acids. Trimming cost V 5 bases and J 13 bases; bases outside gene matches: 12. CDR3 DNA sequence: TGTGCCAGCAGCCAGAACCGGGACAGGGACCCTTACTTC. This translates into CASSQNRDRDPYF. Variable domain in full (rest from reference TRBV7-6 and TRBJ2-7): GAGVSQSPRYKVTKRGQDVALRCDPISGHVSLYWYRQALGQGPEFLTYFNYEAQQDKSGLPNDRFSAERPEGSISTLTIQRTEQRDSAMYRCASSQNRDRDPYFGPGTRLTVT.

Comments on this clonotype: The conserved final phenylalanine or tryptophan is absent from the CDR3, which likely points to a read error. The genes are TRBV13 and TRBJ1-3; TRBD1 agrees at 7 bases. The germline gives CDR1 PRHDT, CDR2 FYEKMQ (reference sequence). CDR3 length: 14 residues. V trimming: 6 bases; J trimming: 4 bases; junction bases outside the gene matches: 6. CDR3 amino acids: CASRPTGSGNTIYL. The CDR3 DNA sequence: TGTGCCAGCAGACCGACAGGGTCCGGAAACACCATATATCTT.

The chain links TRBV5-1 to TRBJ1-3, with D possibly matching TRBD1 (5 bases). Trimming took off 0 bases at V and 5 bases at J, with 9 bases between the two ends. Looked up from germline, CDR1 is SGHRS and CDR2 is YFSETQ. The CDR3 is made up of 14 amino acids. CDR3 protein: CASSLGGTRNTIYF. CDR3 DNA sequence: TGCGCCAGCAGCTTGGGGGGGACGAGAAACACCATATATTTT.

This clonotype was detected many times. The chain joins TRBV30 to TRBJ2-1; D gene uncertain. The germline V and J ends were trimmed by 4 bases and 11 bases, with 12 bases remaining between them. Germline V gives CDR1 GTSNPN, CDR2 SVGIG (reference sequence). The CDR3 is made up of 11 amino acids. The DNA of the CDR3 is TGTGCCTGGAACATAATGCATCAGCAGTTCTTC. This translates into CAWNIMHQQFF.

This clonotype has at least ten counts. The chain recombines TRBV12-3 or TRBV12-4 with TRBJ2-4; 10 bases map to TRBD1. There are 16 residues in the CDR3. The ends lost 2 bases at V and 1 base at J; junction bases unmatched: 2. Here the CDR3 reads CASSLRGQGAKNIQYF. In DNA form, the CDR3 reads TGTGCCAGCAGTTTAAGGGGACAGGGGGCCAAAAACATTCAGTACTTC.

The chain employs TRBV5-1 and TRBJ2-1; the D gene is possibly TRBD2 (5 bases). The germline V gene has CDR1 SGHRS and CDR2 YFSETQ. The V end lost 0 bases, the J end lost 3 bases, and 16 bases lay between the germline ends. The CDR3 has 17 amino acids. CDR3 DNA: TGCGCCAGCAGCTTGGAGCCGGGCGGGCCTAACTACAATGAGCAGTTCTTC. Its translation is CASSLEPGGPNYNEQFF.

The chain couples TRBV21-1 to TRBJ2-3; TRBD2 reflects the table's D call only, with no check against the DNA. TRBV21-1 is tagged as a pseudogene. This CDR3 is built from 17 residues. The CDR3, as DNA: TGTGCCAGCAGTGAAGGGGCTAGCGGACTTCGCACAGATACGCAGTATTTT. The encoded protein is CASSEGASGLRTDTQYF.

Many counts were recorded for this clonotype. The V and J genes are TRBV11-1 and TRBJ2-5; D may be TRBD1 (5 bases). Trimming shortened V by 1 base and J by 2 bases, and 17 bases separated the two germline ends. CDR3 length: 17 amino acids. Germline V CDR1 and CDR2: SGHAT, FQDESV (reference sequence). CDR3 DNA: TGTGCCAGCAGCTTAGGCCAGGCCAAAAGGGGACAAGAGACCCAGTACTTC. As protein: CASSLGQAKRGQETQYF.

As regards this clonotype: No conserved phenylalanine or tryptophan is present at the end of the CDR3, so a read error is the likely explanation. The rearrangement links TRBV13 to TRBJ2-1; the D is unclear. Germline lookup yields CDR1 PRHDT and CDR2 FYEKMQ (reference sequence). V was pared by 11 bases and J by 6 bases, with 2 bases between. The CDR3 covers 8 residues. In DNA, the CDR3 is TGTGCCGGCAATGAGCAGTTCTGC. It encodes CAGNEQFC.

This sequence joins TRBV12-3 or TRBV12-4 and TRBJ2-1; 8 nucleotides line up with TRBD2. The J segment lost 9 bases and the V segment lost 9 bases, leaving 16 bases of the junction unmatched. The CDR3 is 15 residues long. CDR3 nucleotide sequence: TGTGCCAGTCGTTTAGCGGGAATAGCGGGGTCTGAGCAGTTCTTC. Its translation: CASRLAGIAGSEQFF.

This clonotype was seen repeatedly, ten times or more. The chain recombines TRBV2 with TRBJ2-7; D perhaps matches TRBD1 (6 bases). V was shortened by 6 bases and J by 3 bases, with 9 bases between the two germline ends. Germline values: CDR1 SNHLY, CDR2 FYNNEI. The CDR3 contains 12 residues. The DNA of the CDR3 is TGTGCCAGCAGAGGGACAAACTACGAGCAGTACTTC. Translating it yields CASRGTNYEQYF. The complete variable domain, with remaining parts taken from reference TRBV2 and TRBJ2-7, reads EPEVTQTPSHQVTQMGQEVILRCVPISNHLYFYWYRQILGQKVEFLVSFYNNEISEKSEIFDDQFSVERPDGSNFTLKIRSTKLEDSAMYFCASRGTNYEQYFGPGTRLTVT.

This clonotype was seen ten or more times. The J gene is TRBJ2-2, the V gene TRBV7-3; no definite D call. The germline V gene has CDR1 SGHTA and CDR2 FQGTGA. V was cut by 1 base and J by 0 bases, with 9 bases left in between. The CDR3 totals 16 residues. The CDR3 bases are TGTGCCAGCAGCTTAAATTCCATCGCGAACACCGGGGAGCTGTTTTTT. This sequence encodes CASSLNSIANTGELFF.

As concerns this clonotype: With a much larger clone just one base away, this may be a read error. The rearrangement joins TRBV29-1 to TRBJ2-3, with no clear D. The CDR3 runs to 13 residues. Germline-derived CDR1 and CDR2 are SQVTM and ANQGSEA. CDR3 nucleotides: TGCAGCGTTGAAGTCAGATCCACAGATATGCAGTATTTT. Translating it yields CSVEVRSTDMQYF.

A word on this clonotype: A much bigger clone sits one base away, suggesting this may be a read error. This chain joins TRBV12-3 or TRBV12-4 and TRBJ2-7; tentative D call: TRBD1 (5 bases). The CDR3 spans 13 residues. The CDR3 bases are TGTGCCAGCCGCCAGGGTAGCTCCTACGGGCAGTACTTC. Translated: CASRQGSSYGQYF.

The J gene is TRBJ1-3, the V gene TRBV10-3; D is unclear. This CDR3 has 14 amino acids. With 3 bases removed from V and 0 bases from J, the gap between germline ends came to 6 bases. Germline values: CDR1 ENHRY, CDR2 SYGVKD. CDR3 loop: CAISERRSGNTIYF. The DNA for the CDR3 is TGTGCCATCAGTGAACGGCGCTCTGGAAACACCATATATTTT.

The table lists this clonotype with a count of one. Sequence at one end of the junction differs from germline and may be a read error. This chain joins TRBV2 and TRBJ1-1, with no clear D. Germline loops: CDR1 SNHLY, CDR2 FYNNEI. CDR3 length equals 14 residues. CDR3 bases: TGTGCCAACCAATCGGACCCGGCGAGCACTGAAGCTTCCTTT. It specifies CANQSDPASTEASF. Based on the CDR3 plus reference TRBV2 and TRBJ1-1, the full variable domain is EPEVTQTPSHQVTQMGQEVILRCVPISNHLYFYWYRQILGQKVEFLVSFYNNEISEKSEIFDDQFSVERPDGSNFTLKIRSTKLEDSAMYFCANQSDPASTEASFGQGTRLTVV.

This clonotype was seen ten or more times. This chain uses TRBV29-1 with TRBJ1-5, with 7 bases aligning to TRBD1. This CDR3 has 14 residues. Germline assignment: CDR1 SQVTM and CDR2 ANQGSEA. The V segment lost 5 bases and the J segment 2 bases; nucleotides outside the gene matches: 6. The CDR3 DNA reads as TGCAGCGTTACGGTGGGGACAGGCAATCAGCCCCAGCATTTT. It yields the protein CSVTVGTGNQPQHF.

This clonotype showed up many times. The V call is TRBV6-2 or TRBV6-3, the J call TRBJ1-5; D call uncertain. The germline gives CDR1 MNHEY, CDR2 SVGEGT. This CDR3 contains 15 residues. The V and J ends lost 1 base and 7 bases respectively, with 14 bases between them. CDR3 DNA: TGTGCCAGCAGTTACTTCGGGGTCGTAGGGCAGCCCCAGCATTTT. This codes for CASSYFGVVGQPQHF.

This clonotype was seen ten or more times. V and J are TRBV6-2 or TRBV6-3 and TRBJ1-1; D perhaps matches TRBD1 (5 bases). CDR1 is MNHEY, CDR2 SVGEGT, per germline. The V and J ends lost 5 bases and 3 bases respectively, with 16 bases between them. The CDR3 runs to 15 residues. The CDR3 is CASSHPRQIYTEAFF. The CDR3 bases are TGTGCCAGCAGTCACCCTAGACAGATCTACACTGAAGCTTTCTTT.

In its sample, this clonotype was seen many times. This rearrangement joins TRBV12-3 or TRBV12-4 to TRBJ2-1; the match to TRBD2 covers 8 bases. Germline trimming cut 6 bases from V and 4 bases from J; bases unmatched to any gene: 8. The CDR3 totals 15 residues. Here the CDR3 reads CASRVAGSRYNEQFF. DNA of the CDR3: TGTGCCAGCAGGGTAGCGGGGAGCCGATACAATGAGCAGTTCTTC.

The CDR3 sequence is CSVSTGQGRWQPQHF. CDR3 DNA: TGCAGCGTTTCAACAGGACAGGGTAGATGGCAGCCCCAGCATTTT. The chain uses TRBV29-1 and TRBJ1-5; 8 nucleotides line up with TRBD1. V was clipped by 5 bases and J by 7 bases; unmatched bases: 13. Germline CDR1 SQVTM, CDR2 ANQGSEA. The CDR3 contains 15 residues.

In its sample, this clonotype was seen many times. This rearrangement joins TRBV4-1 to TRBJ2-1; 11 bases fit TRBD2. V was pared by 3 bases and J by 6 bases, with 4 bases of the junction left unmatched. The CDR3 has 15 residues. CDR1 MGHRA and CDR2 YSYEKL come from the germline V gene. The CDR3 coding sequence is TGCGCCAGCAGCCACACTAGCGGGAGCCCCAATGAGCAGTTCTTC. As protein: CASSHTSGSPNEQFF.

This clonotype was observed many times. The V call is TRBV5-1, the J call TRBJ2-6; D is unclear. The CDR3 is made up of 19 amino acids. Looked up from germline, CDR1 is SGHRS and CDR2 is YFSETQ. V was trimmed by 0 bases and J by 1 base, leaving 17 bases between them. The CDR3 coding sequence is TGCGCCAGCAGCTTGGAGGAAAGGCTTCCTGCTTCTGGGGCCAACGTCCTGACTTTC. Its translation is CASSLEERLPASGANVLTF.